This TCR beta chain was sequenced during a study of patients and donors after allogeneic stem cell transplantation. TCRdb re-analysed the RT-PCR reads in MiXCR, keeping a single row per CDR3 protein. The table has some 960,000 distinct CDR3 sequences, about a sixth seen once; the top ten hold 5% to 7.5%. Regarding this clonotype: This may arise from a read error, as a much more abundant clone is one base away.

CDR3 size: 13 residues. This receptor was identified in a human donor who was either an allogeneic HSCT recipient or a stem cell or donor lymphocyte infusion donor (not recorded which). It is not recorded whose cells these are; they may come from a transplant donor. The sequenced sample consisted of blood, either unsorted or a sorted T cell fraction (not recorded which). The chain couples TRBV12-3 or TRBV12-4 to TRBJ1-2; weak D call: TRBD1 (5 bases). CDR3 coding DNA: TGTGCCAGCGGTATACAGGCCAACTGTGGCTACACCTTC. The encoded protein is CASGIQANCGYTF.